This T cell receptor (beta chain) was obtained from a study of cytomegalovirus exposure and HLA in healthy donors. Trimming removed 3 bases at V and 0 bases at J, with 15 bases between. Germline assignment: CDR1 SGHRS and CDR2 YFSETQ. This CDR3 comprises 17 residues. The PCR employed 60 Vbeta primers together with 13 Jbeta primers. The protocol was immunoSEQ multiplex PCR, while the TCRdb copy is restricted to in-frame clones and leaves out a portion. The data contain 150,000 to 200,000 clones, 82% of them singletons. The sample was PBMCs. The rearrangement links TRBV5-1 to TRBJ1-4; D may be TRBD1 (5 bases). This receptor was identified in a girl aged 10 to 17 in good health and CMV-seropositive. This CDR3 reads CASSWEDGGATNEKLFF. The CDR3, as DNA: TGCGCCAGCAGCTGGGAAGATGGGGGGGCAACTAATGAAAAACTGTTTTTT.